This is a list of T cell receptor beta chains from one sample in a study of cytomegalovirus exposure and HLA in healthy donors. Assay: immunoSEQ multiplex PCR; the TCRdb copy retains only in-frame clones and omits some. The top ten hold 6% of the sample, which has 200,000 or so clones, nearly 80% seen once. The specimen sequenced was PBMCs. These receptors came from a woman in her twenties or thirties in good health and CMV-seropositive. Both conserved end residues are part of each CDR3.

J: TRBJ2-2; V: TRBV15; CDR3: CATSGTSGSTNTGELFF
J: TRBJ1-2; V: TRBV19; CDR3: CASQKGQTIGGYTF
J: TRBJ1-2; V: TRBV5-4; CDR3: CASSLDSLYGYTF
J: TRBJ1-6; V: TRBV6-5; CDR3: CASRGQGGWALHF
J: TRBJ2-1; V: TRBV9; CDR3: CASSVHDSSRNEQFF
J: TRBJ1-1; V: TRBV5-1; CDR3: CASSLGAGARDTEAFF
J: TRBJ2-3; V: TRBV14; CDR3: CASSLGQTGADTQYF
J: TRBJ2-3; V: TRBV6-1; CDR3: CASSEQRGGPTQYF
J: TRBJ1-6; V: TRBV5-6; CDR3: CASSLARGISPLHF
J: TRBJ1-1; V: TRBV28; CDR3: CASSLGGGNTEAFF
J: TRBJ1-2; V: TRBV19; CDR3: CASRPGNYGYTF
J: TRBJ2-5; V: TRBV28; CDR3: CASSLPLRETQYF
J: TRBJ2-1; V: TRBV7-9; CDR3: CASSPTYEQFF
J: TRBJ2-5; V: TRBV9; CDR3: CASTSGGAEETQYF
J: TRBJ2-3; V: TRBV27; CDR3: CASSLPRQSTDTQYF
J: TRBJ1-4; V: TRBV18; CDR3: CASSPRGQGGNEKLFF
J: TRBJ2-7; V: TRBV6-1; CDR3: CASRTGQGAYEQYF
J: TRBJ1-4; V: TRBV6-6; CDR3: CASSYREKLFF
J: TRBJ1-2; V: TRBV28; CDR3: CASSFVQNYGYTF
J: TRBJ2-6; V: TRBV7-2; CDR3: CASSRTDSGANVLTF
J: TRBJ1-5; V: TRBV7-9; CDR3: CASTPRGSNQPQHF
J: TRBJ1-4; V: TRBV5-1; CDR3: CASSSNNEKLFF
J: TRBJ2-1; V: TRBV2; CDR3: CASGQLAGVINEQFF
J: TRBJ1-2; V: TRBV25-1; CDR3: CASSDLGEGYTF
J: TRBJ2-3; V: TRBV18; CDR3: CASSPEALAGGPVPDTQYF
J: .; V: TRBV6-5; CDR3: CASSYRDRGSYEQYF
J: TRBJ2-7; V: TRBV15; CDR3: CATGEWGGEQYF
J: TRBJ1-6; V: TRBV7-9; CDR3: CASSLGAGFADNSPLHF
J: TRBJ2-5; V: TRBV7-9; CDR3: CSSSLGAETQYF
J: TRBJ2-2; V: TRBV13; CDR3: CASSTPSTGELFF
J: TRBJ1-6; V: TRBV7-9; CDR3: CASSLILELEYNSPLHF
J: TRBJ1-5; V: TRBV18; CDR3: CASSPMGHSNQPQHF
J: TRBJ2-1; V: TRBV2; CDR3: CASRPGLLDNEQFF
J: TRBJ2-7; V: TRBV11-2; CDR3: CASSLFPYYEQYF
J: TRBJ1-2; V: TRBV5-1; CDR3: CASSLEGGANYGYTF
J: TRBJ1-3; V: TRBV6-6; CDR3: CASSYVGAGNTIYF
J: TRBJ2-2; V: TRBV7-3; CDR3: CASSPPGSGELFF
J: TRBJ1-1; V: TRBV6-6; CDR3: CASSFQGLGTEAFF
J: TRBJ1-2; V: TRBV6-6; CDR3: CASSLTSNYGYTF
J: TRBJ2-7; V: TRBV7-2; CDR3: CASSFDISYEQYF
J: TRBJ1-2; V: TRBV28; CDR3: CASSLGGERGYTF
J: TRBJ1-5; V: TRBV6-6; CDR3: CASSFRQGRNNQPQHF
J: TRBJ2-3; V: TRBV7-3; CDR3: CASSSRRDSPRDTQYF
J: TRBJ2-3; V: TRBV15; CDR3: CATSRDSEAATDTQYF
J: TRBJ1-1; V: TRBV19; CDR3: CASSMNSGTGGPEAFF
J: TRBJ2-3; V: TRBV1; CDR3: CTSSQAPTSGRTDTQYF
J: TRBJ1-1; V: TRBV27; CDR3: CASSFGQYTEAFF
J: TRBJ2-5; V: TRBV11-2; CDR3: CASSMGGTNVQYF
J: TRBJ2-5; V: TRBV5-1; CDR3: CASSRSGGAVKETQYF
J: TRBJ2-7; V: TRBV6-6; CDR3: CASSYGRRDYEQYF
J: TRBJ1-2; V: TRBV11-2; CDR3: CASSPDSNYGYTF
J: TRBJ1-2; V: TRBV7-9; CDR3: CASSLGKQGVSYGYTF
J: TRBJ2-7; V: TRBV27; CDR3: CATGGGGRKSYEQYF
J: .; V: TRBV4-1; CDR3: CASSHPRTSSSYEQYF